This T cell receptor beta chain stems from a study of Ad26.COV2.S vaccination and SARS-CoV-2 variants. Points from the study as a whole: Vaccine recipients and placebo recipients showed similar non-spike TCR breadth. In TCR breadth and depth analyses, total T cell responses may have been underestimated. Ad26.COV2.S recipients had broader spike-specific TCRs (P = 0.0014).

Using immunoSEQ multiplex PCR, the repertoire was profiled, and TCRdb retains in-frame clones only, with some absent. This table holds some 190,000 clones, roughly nine tenths found once. Trimming left V 0 bases short and J 4 bases short, with 17 bases between. The CDR3 has 17 residues. The germline V gene has CDR1 SGDLS and CDR2 YYNGEE. Regarding this clone: Its antigen is unknown.

The sequences come from peripheral blood, collected after recovery from COVID-19. V and J are TRBV9 and TRBJ2-1, with a tentative D call TRBD1 (7 bases). This sequence was found in a human donor who had recovered from COVID-19. CDR3 sequence reads: CASSVGQGGGKYNEQFF. The CDR3 DNA reads as TGTGCCAGCAGCGTAGGCCAAGGAGGGGGCAAATACAATGAGCAGTTCTTC.